A selection of T cell receptor beta chains follows, all from one sample in a study of post-analysis software for immune sequencing data. TCRdb used MiXCR to reprocess the PCR reads, holding one entry per CDR3 protein. The table lists hundreds of thousands of distinct CDR3 sequences, approximately 53% of them singletons. Sequences were obtained from blood. The receptors come from a girl between 10 and 17 years old with multiple sclerosis. The CDR3 runs from the conserved cysteine through the conserved F or W. The order of the fields is clone size, D gene, V gene, J gene, CDR3 DNA, CDR3 protein. D genes are given only for firm matches. Some rows have no size entry. The others give once, few or many, or a class for an expanded clone.

.	.	TRBV6-1	TRBJ2-7	TGTGCCAGCAGGGAAGGTCTAGCCGCCGAGCAGTACTTC	CASREGLAAEQYF
.	.	TRBV14	TRBJ1-2	TGTGCCAGCAGCCAAGCCAATCGTCATGACTACACCTTC	CASSQANRHDYTF
few	.	TRBV20-1	TRBJ2-3	TGCAGTGCTAGACCCCTGGGGTCTAGCACAGATACGCAGTATTTT	CSARPLGSSTDTQYF
few	.	TRBV10-3	TRBJ1-5	TGTGCCACCACGGGACACCACAATCAGCCCCAGCATTTT	CATTGHHNQPQHF
.	.	TRBV7-3	TRBJ2-1	TGTGCCAGCAGCTTACTAGGCCTGACAGCCTACAATGAGCAGTTCTTC	CASSLLGLTAYNEQFF
few	TRBD1	TRBV4-1	TRBJ2-7	TGCGCCAGCAGCCAAAGTTCGTCAGGGGGCAAGTACGAGCAGTACTTC	CASSQSSSGGKYEQYF
many	.	TRBV20-1	TRBJ2-5	TGCAGTGCTAGGGACAGCCAAGAGACCCAGTACTTC	CSARDSQETQYF
few	.	TRBV20-1	TRBJ2-1	TGCAGTGCTAGCGGTTCTCCCAGCTCCTACAATGAGCAGTTCTTC	CSASGSPSSYNEQFF
.	TRBD1	TRBV10-3	TRBJ2-7	TGTGCCATCAGGGGGACAGGAAGCTCCTACGAGCAGTACTTC	CAIRGTGSSYEQYF
.	.	TRBV3-1	TRBJ1-2	TGTGCCAGCAGCGAAAGATCGGGGTGGCAGGGCTCACTGGATAACTATGGCTACACCTTC	CASSERSGWQGSLDNYGYTF
.	.	TRBV3-1	TRBJ1-1	TGTGCCAGCAGCCAAAAGGGACCTGGGACTGAAGCTTTCTTT	CASSQKGPGTEAFF
few	.	TRBV4-1	TRBJ2-7	TGCACCAGCAGCCAAGAAGGTTACGAGCAGTACTTC	CTSSQEGYEQYF
.	TRBD1	TRBV10-3	TRBJ1-5	TGTGCCATCAGTGAGTCGGGACAGAGAGGCAATCAGCCCCAGCATTTT	CAISESGQRGNQPQHF
few	TRBD1	TRBV6-1	TRBJ1-5	TGTGCCAGCAGTGCGACCCGGACAGGAGCTTATAGCAATCAGCCCCAGCATTTT	CASSATRTGAYSNQPQHF
.	.	TRBV7-2	TRBJ2-6	TGTGCCAGCAGCTTAAAGGGGCCTTCTGGGGCCAACGTCCTGACTTTC	CASSLKGPSGANVLTF
few	TRBD1	TRBV7-9	TRBJ1-2	TGTGCCAGCAACTTCCTACAGGGGGACAACTATGGCTACACCTTC	CASNFLQGDNYGYTF
.	TRBD1	TRBV6-6	TRBJ2-6	TGTGCCAGCAGGGACAGGGGGATCTCTGGGGCCAACGTCCTGACTTTC	CASRDRGISGANVLTF
few	TRBD1	TRBV20-1	TRBJ1-4	TGCAGTGCTAGAGGACAGGGAGAACTGTTTTTT	CSARGQGELFF